Shown below are 31 T cell receptor beta chains from a single sample sequenced in a study of T cell repertoires in cytomegalovirus infection. TCRdb reprocessed the reads via MiXCR and lists one record per CDR3 protein. The data show some 680,000 distinct CDR3 sequences, 35% to 40% seen once. Material: PBMCs. Source of these receptors: a human donor in good health (CMV status not recorded). Some clones in this sample may be carry-over from other donors' samples.

The chain carries TRBV28 and TRBJ2-4, with TRBD1 identical over 8 bases. CDR3 size: 17 residues. The germline CDR1 and CDR2 sequences are MDHEN and SYDVKM. The trim removed 0 bases at V and 1 base at J, leaving 5 bases unmatched. The chain's CDR3 is CASSLWRTGTAKNIQYF. The CDR3 bases are TGTGCCAGCAGTTTATGGAGGACAGGGACGGCCAAAAACATTCAGTACTTC.

This clonotype was seen a few times. The chain employs TRBV7-9 and TRBJ1-4; D is unresolved. Trimming stripped 4 bases from V and 7 bases from J, with 16 bases between. This CDR3 has 15 residues. The germline V gene has CDR1 SEHNR and CDR2 FQNEAQ (reference sequence). This CDR3 is CASSSKKSLREKLFF. The CDR3 DNA is TGTGCCAGCAGCTCCAAAAAATCTTTACGTGAAAAACTGTTTTTT.

In its sample, this clonotype was seen many times. This chain connects TRBV7-9 to TRBJ2-7, with D perhaps TRBD1 (6 bases). Germline V gives CDR1 SEHNR, CDR2 FQNEAQ (reference sequence). The V gene lost 0 bases and the J gene lost 6 bases, with 15 bases spanning the gap. CDR3 length equals 15 residues. The CDR3 loop is CASSLATGAVSEQYF. Here the CDR3 DNA reads TGTGCCAGCAGCTTAGCGACAGGAGCTGTAAGCGAGCAGTACTTC.

For this clonotype: This could be a read error, since a much larger clone is one nucleotide away. J is TRBJ1-3 and V is TRBV7-9, with a weak D call TRBD1 (5 bases). Germline V lookup: CDR1 SEHNR, CDR2 FQNEAQ (reference sequence). This CDR3 region has 16 residues. The CDR3 reads CASSEGTGNSGNTLYF. The DNA for the CDR3 is TGTGCCAGCAGCGAGGGGACGGGGAACTCTGGAAACACCCTATATTTT.

This clonotype was recorded a few times. The CDR3 spells CASSTGTGGGSNSPLHF. The CDR3 DNA reads TGTGCCAGCAGTACCGGGACAGGGGGCGGTTCTAATTCACCCCTCCACTTT. The chain joins TRBV28 to TRBJ1-6, with 12 bases lining up with TRBD1. The CDR3 is 17 residues long. Germline V gene lookup returns CDR1 MDHEN and CDR2 SYDVKM. Trimming took 5 bases from V and 6 from J; bases not matched to a gene: 8.

The CDR3 DNA sequence: TGTGCCAGTAGTATAGATATCGTTAGCGGGGGGGCCGGCTCTGGGGCCAACGTCCTGACTTTC. It translates to CASSIDIVSGGAGSGANVLTF. This chain joins TRBV19 and TRBJ2-6; 11 nucleotides align to TRBD2. Germline trimming cut 0 bases from V and 0 bases from J; bases unmatched to any gene: 10. There are 21 residues in the CDR3. CDR1 and CDR2 (germline): LNHDA, SQIVND (reference sequence).

The table lists this clonotype with a few counts. The chain has TRBV7-3 and TRBJ1-1; unclear D gene. The V gene lost 4 bases and the J gene lost 0 bases, with 9 bases spanning the gap. The CDR3 is 14 residues long. Germline CDR1 and CDR2: SGHTA and FQGTGA. DNA for the CDR3: TGTGCCAGCAGCTCACAGAGGTTGAACACTGAAGCTTTCTTT. This encodes CASSSQRLNTEAFF.

Here the CDR3 DNA reads TGTGCCAGCAGTGCTTCTTGGGGCATCACCTACGAGCAGTACTTC. Its translation is CASSASWGITYEQYF. The V gene is TRBV28, the J gene TRBJ2-7, with a tentative D call TRBD1 (5 bases). Germline CDR1 and CDR2: MDHEN and SYDVKM. The CDR3 loop spans 15 amino acids. Trimming removed 5 bases at V and 2 bases at J, with 16 bases between.

This clonotype was found a few times. The CDR3 sequence: CASSFDTLNTGELFF. The CDR3, as DNA: TGTGCCAGCAGCTTCGATACCTTGAACACCGGGGAGCTGTTTTTT. The chain links TRBV7-8 to TRBJ2-2; D gene uncertain. The CDR3 is made up of 15 amino acids. V lost 3 bases, J lost 1 base, and 9 bases lay in between. From germline, CDR1 is SGHVS and CDR2 FQNEAQ.

In its sample, this clonotype was seen a few times. The chain carries TRBV7-8 and TRBJ2-7, with D tentatively TRBD2 (6 bases). The V gene's germline CDR1 is SGHVS and CDR2 FQNEAQ. The CDR3 is 14 residues long. V was pared by 7 bases and J by 3 bases, with 16 bases between. The DNA of the CDR3 is TGTGCCAGCACCCCATCGGGAGTGGTCTACGAGCAGTACTTC. It yields the protein CASTPSGVVYEQYF.

Only a few counts were recorded for this clonotype. V is TRBV27 and J is TRBJ2-5; D unclear. V lost 3 bases and J lost 3, with 11 bases in between. The CDR3 is made up of 14 amino acids. CDR1 and CDR2 from the germline V gene are MNHEY and SMNVEV (reference sequence). The DNA of the CDR3 is TGTGCCAGCAGTTTCGCCAGCTCCAAAGAGACCCAGTACTTC. The encoded protein is CASSFASSKETQYF.

This clonotype was seen many times. The chain recombines TRBV5-4 with TRBJ2-7; D is unclear. The length of the CDR3 is 13 residues. V shed 4 bases and J shed 4 bases, with 12 bases lying between them. The germline CDR1 and CDR2 sequences are SGHNT and YYREEE (reference sequence). CDR3: CASSPDDVYEQYF. As DNA, the CDR3 is TGTGCCAGCAGCCCGGACGATGTTTACGAGCAGTACTTC.

At least ten counts were recorded for this clonotype. The chain couples TRBV7-4 to TRBJ2-1; tentatively, D is TRBD1 or TRBD2 (5 bases each). V was clipped by 5 bases and J by 8 bases, with 28 bases between them. Germline V gene data show CDR1 as SGHVT and CDR2 as SQSDAQ. The length of the CDR3 is 18 residues. The CDR3 coding sequence is TGTGCCAGCAGCACCCCTGGGGTCAGGGACGTGCCCGTGCATGAGCAGTTCTTC. Translated, it gives CASSTPGVRDVPVHEQFF.

This clonotype was counted a few times. This chain uses TRBV7-8 with TRBJ1-1; D unresolved. CDR1 and CDR2 from the germline V gene are SGHVS and FQNEAQ. The V end was cut by 4 bases, the J end by 4 bases, with 13 bases between. The CDR3 sequence is 14 residues long. CDR3: CASSWSGSGTEAFF. The CDR3 nucleotides read TGTGCCAGCAGCTGGAGCGGCAGCGGCACTGAAGCTTTCTTT.

The sample holds a few counts of this clonotype. The chain carries TRBV28 and TRBJ2-7, with TRBD1 identical over 7 bases. CDR1 is MDHEN and CDR2 is SYDVKM in the germline V gene. The CDR3 runs 15 residues. V was pared by 5 bases and J by 0 bases, with 7 bases of the junction left unmatched. The CDR3 protein is CASSPLRDSSYEQYF. The DNA of the CDR3 is TGTGCCAGCAGTCCCCTACGGGACAGCTCCTACGAGCAGTACTTC. Looking up the rest from reference TRBV28 and TRBJ2-7 gives the full variable domain: DVKVTQSSRYLVKRTGEKVFLECVQDMDHENMFWYRQDPGLGLRLIYFSYDVKMKEKGDIPEGYSVSREKKERFSLILESASTNQTSMYLCASSPLRDSSYEQYFGPGTRLTVT.

The chain joins TRBV28 to TRBJ1-2; TRBD1 is a possible D gene (5 bases). CDR3 length equals 15 residues. V shed 1 base and J shed 0 bases, with 9 bases lying between them. Per germline, CDR1 MDHEN and CDR2 SYDVKM. CDR3 nucleotides: TGTGCCAGCAGTTTATCAGGGATGACTAACTATGGCTACACCTTC. Encoded protein: CASSLSGMTNYGYTF.

This clonotype occurred a few times. The gene calls are TRBV12-3 or TRBV12-4 and TRBJ2-3, with TRBD1 as a possible D gene (6 bases). Trimming took off 6 bases at V and 4 bases at J, with 14 bases between the two ends. The CDR3 runs to 14 residues. As DNA, the CDR3 is TGTGCCAGCAGGCCTAACAGGGACCCAGATACGCAGTATTTT. Its translation: CASRPNRDPDTQYF.

This clonotype was seen once. Mismatch with germline at one junction end may stem from a read error. The chain has TRBV7-8 and TRBJ2-4; no clear D. The length of the CDR3 is 17 residues. Germline loops: CDR1 SGHVS, CDR2 FQNEAQ. The DNA of the CDR3 is TGTGCCAGCAGCTCAGACCCCTCCGGCCGCCATAGAAACATTCAGGACTTC. Its translation: CASSSDPSGRHRNIQDF.

The rearrangement uses TRBV6-2 or TRBV6-3 and TRBJ1-5; no firm D call. The CDR3 is made up of 14 amino acids. Germline values: CDR1 MNHEY, CDR2 SVGEGT. The V and J ends lost 2 bases and 4 bases respectively, with 9 bases between them. DNA of the CDR3: TGTGCCAGCAGTTACCCTGGGATGAATCAGCCCCAGCATTTT. This sequence encodes CASSYPGMNQPQHF.

This chain's CDR3 is CASSVVEAYNEQFF. The CDR3 DNA reads as TGTGCCAGCAGTGTGGTGGAGGCCTACAATGAGCAGTTCTTC. The chain has TRBV2 and TRBJ2-1; D possibly corresponds to TRBD2 (5 bases). Looked up from germline, CDR1 is SNHLY and CDR2 is FYNNEI. The V end lost 4 bases, the J end lost 2 bases, and 9 bases lay between the germline ends. The CDR3 contains 14 residues.

Only a few counts were recorded for this clonotype. The rearrangement joins TRBV10-1 to TRBJ2-3; TRBD1 is a possible D gene (5 bases). Trimming took off 2 bases at V and 5 bases at J, with 14 bases between the two ends. This CDR3 region has 15 residues. From germline, CDR1 is WNHNN and CDR2 SYGVQD (reference sequence). CDR3 in amino acids: CASSEEVVGEDTQYF. In DNA form, the CDR3 reads TGCGCCAGCAGTGAGGAGGTAGTAGGGGAAGATACGCAGTATTTT.

This clonotype occurred a few times. This chain uses TRBV12-3 or TRBV12-4 with TRBJ1-6; the match to TRBD1 covers 8 bases. This CDR3 has 15 amino acids. The junction had 5 bases not matched to a gene; V was cut back by 5 bases and J by 5 bases. CDR3 nucleotides: TGTGCCAGCAGTCATCGGACAGGGAATAATTCACCCCTCCACTTT. Translation gives CASSHRTGNNSPLHF.

This chain links TRBV28 with TRBJ1-5; no clear D gene. Germline values: CDR1 MDHEN, CDR2 SYDVKM. The V and J ends lost 2 bases and 11 bases respectively, with 16 bases between them. The CDR3 has 14 residues. The DNA of the CDR3 is TGTGCCAGCAGTTTACTTGGCAAAGGGTTGGCCCAGCATTTT. Amino acids: CASSLLGKGLAQHF.

Of note for this clonotype: The CDR3 end shows no conserved phenylalanine or tryptophan, and so a read error is likely. This chain links TRBV28 with TRBJ1-1; unclear D gene. Between the trimmed V and J ends, which lost 7 bases and 0 bases, there was a span of 6 bases. Germline-derived CDR1 and CDR2 are MDHEN and SYDVKM. The CDR3 runs to 12 residues. This chain's CDR3 is CASNSVNTEAFL. DNA of the CDR3: TGTGCCAGCAATTCGGTGAACACTGAAGCTTTCTTG.

J is TRBJ1-1 and V is TRBV9; D is ambiguous. Germline CDR1 is SGDLS and CDR2 is YYNGEE. The V end lost 0 bases, the J end lost 1 base, and 7 bases lay between the germline ends. The CDR3 extends over 14 amino acids. CDR3 DNA sequence: TGTGCCAGCAGCGTAGCTGACTGGAACACTGAAGCTTTCTTT. It yields the protein CASSVADWNTEAFF. Complete variable domain (other parts from reference TRBV9 and TRBJ1-1): DSGVTQTPKHLITATGQRVTLRCSPRSGDLSVYWYQQSLDQGLQFLIQYYNGEERAKGNILERFSAQQFPDLHSELNLSSLELGDSALYFCASSVADWNTEAFFGQGTRLTVV.

This chain uses TRBV11-1 with TRBJ2-5, with 11 bases identical to TRBD2. This CDR3 contains 14 residues. Per the germline V gene, CDR1 is SGHAT and CDR2 is FQDESV (reference sequence). V lost 7 bases and J lost 10; bases outside the gene matches: 11. The CDR3 DNA reads as TGTGCCAGCAACCAACTAGCGGGAGTTGATATCCAGTACTTC. It codes for CASNQLAGVDIQYF. Full variable domain (outside the CDR3, taken from reference TRBV11-1 and TRBJ2-5): EAEVAQSPRYKITEKSQAVAFWCDPISGHATLYWYRQILGQGPELLVQFQDESVVDDSQLPKDRFSAERLKGVDSTLKIQPAELGDSAMYLCASNQLAGVDIQYFGPGTRLLVL.

A remark on this clonotype: Since a much larger clone is just one base distant, this may be a read error. The genes are TRBV9 and TRBJ1-1; no definite D call. The germline V and J ends were trimmed by 0 bases and 0 bases, with 3 bases remaining between them. Germline V gene sequence: CDR1 SGDLS, CDR2 YYNGEE. The CDR3 is 13 amino acids. CDR3 loop: CASSVGMNTEAFF. CDR3 in DNA: TGTGCCAGCAGCGTAGGGATGAACACTGAAGCTTTCTTT.

This clonotype was counted between two and nine times. The CDR3 here is CASSLVEEQFF. CDR3 nucleotides: TGTGCCAGCAGTTTAGTGGAGGAGCAGTTCTTC. V and J are TRBV12-3 or TRBV12-4 and TRBJ2-1; D gene unclear. Trimming cost V 1 base and J 10 bases, with 5 bases left between them. The CDR3 is 11 amino acids.

The V and J genes are TRBV28 and TRBJ1-1; 7 nucleotides agree with TRBD1. The CDR3 consists of 14 residues. The junction had 9 bases not matched to a gene; V was cut back by 5 bases and J by 6 bases. Germline V CDR1 and CDR2: MDHEN, SYDVKM. The CDR3, as DNA: TGTGCCAGCAGTCTTGACAGGGCCTTTGCTGAAGCTTTCTTT. Residues: CASSLDRAFAEAFF. Using reference TRBV28 and TRBJ1-1 for the parts outside the CDR3, the full variable domain is DVKVTQSSRYLVKRTGEKVFLECVQDMDHENMFWYRQDPGLGLRLIYFSYDVKMKEKGDIPEGYSVSREKKERFSLILESASTNQTSMYLCASSLDRAFAEAFFGQGTRLTVV.

A note on this clonotype: The germline gene is not matched at one end of the junction; a read error may be the cause. The genes are TRBV6-2 or TRBV6-3 and TRBJ2-7; maybe TRBD1 (6 bases). CDR3 size: 17 residues. CDR1 and CDR2 (germline): MNHEY, SVGEGT. In DNA, the CDR3 is TGTGCCAGCACCCAAGGAAGAACTTGGACAGCTTCCTACGAGCAGTCCTTC. Translated: CASTQGRTWTASYEQSF.

In this sample, this clonotype turned up a few times. The chain links TRBV18 to TRBJ2-7, with 7 bases fitting TRBD1. Trimming took 2 bases from V and 3 from J; bases not matched to a gene: 4. Germline V gene data show CDR1 as KGHSH and CDR2 as LQKENI. CDR3 length equals 14 residues. CDR3 loop: CASSPDRDLYEQYF. In DNA, the CDR3 is TGTGCCAGCTCACCAGACAGGGACCTCTACGAGCAGTACTTC.